The T cell receptor beta chain described here comes from a study of CXCR3-negative and CXCR3-positive naive CD8 T cells. Study-wide results and limits: CXCR3-positive naive cells had more hydrophobic TRB CDR3s than CXCR3-negative naive cells. Both naive subsets, CXCR3-negative and CXCR3-positive, displayed similar TRBV-TRBJ usage, unlike memory cells.

The authors prepared UMI-labeled TRB cDNA libraries by 5' RACE. TCRdb reanalyzed the 5' RACE reads and collapses them to one entry per CDR3 protein, without DNA. The repertoire shows some 50,000 distinct CDR3 sequences; the top ten hold around 0.5%. Points on this clonotype: Its antigen remains unidentified.

Per the germline V gene, CDR1 is LGHNA and CDR2 is YSLEER. The length of the CDR3 is 15 residues. The sequenced material came from naive CXCR3+ CD8+ T cells from blood. The subset was: CD45RO-CCR7+CD27+CD95- naive CD8+ T cells expressing CXCR3 (TNR3+). This TCR was recovered from a human donor in good health. Some clones in this sample may be carry-over from other donors' samples. The rearrangement links TRBV4-3 to TRBJ1-6; the TRBD1 assignment by TCRdb is unverifiable without DNA. This chain's CDR3 is CASSRGTGSNSPLHF.